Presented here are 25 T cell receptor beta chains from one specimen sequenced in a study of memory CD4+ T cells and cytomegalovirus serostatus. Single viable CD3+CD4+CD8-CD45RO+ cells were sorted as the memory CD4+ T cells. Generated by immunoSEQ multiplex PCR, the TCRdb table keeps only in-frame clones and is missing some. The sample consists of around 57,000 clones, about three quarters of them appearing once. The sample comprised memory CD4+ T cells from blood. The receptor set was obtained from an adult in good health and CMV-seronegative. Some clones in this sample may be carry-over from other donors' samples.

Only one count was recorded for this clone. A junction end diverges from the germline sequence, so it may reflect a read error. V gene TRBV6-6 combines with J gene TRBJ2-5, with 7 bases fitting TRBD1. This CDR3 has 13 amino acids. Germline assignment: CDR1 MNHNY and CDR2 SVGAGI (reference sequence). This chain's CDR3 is CANSPGQAGTQYF. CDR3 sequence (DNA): TGTGCCAACAGTCCCGGACAGGCAGGAACCCAGTACTTC.

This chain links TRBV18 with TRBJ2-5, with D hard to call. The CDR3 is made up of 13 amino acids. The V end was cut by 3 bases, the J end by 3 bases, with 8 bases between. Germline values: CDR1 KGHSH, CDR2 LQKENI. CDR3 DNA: TGTGCCAGCTCACCGGCCTTCAAAGAGACCCAGTACTTC. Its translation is CASSPAFKETQYF.

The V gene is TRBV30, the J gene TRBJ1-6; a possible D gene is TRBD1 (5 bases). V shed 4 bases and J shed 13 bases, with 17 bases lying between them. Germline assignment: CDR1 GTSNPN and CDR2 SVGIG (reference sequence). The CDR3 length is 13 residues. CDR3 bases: TGTGCCTGGACCGGGACCTTTGGTCCCCCCCTCCACTTT. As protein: CAWTGTFGPPLHF.

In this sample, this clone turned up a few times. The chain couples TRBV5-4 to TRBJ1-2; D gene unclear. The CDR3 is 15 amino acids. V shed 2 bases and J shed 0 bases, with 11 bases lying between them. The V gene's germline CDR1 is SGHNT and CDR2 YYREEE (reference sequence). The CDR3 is CASSFGSLANYGYTF. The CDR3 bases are TGTGCCAGCAGCTTCGGGTCTCTAGCTAACTATGGCTACACCTTC.

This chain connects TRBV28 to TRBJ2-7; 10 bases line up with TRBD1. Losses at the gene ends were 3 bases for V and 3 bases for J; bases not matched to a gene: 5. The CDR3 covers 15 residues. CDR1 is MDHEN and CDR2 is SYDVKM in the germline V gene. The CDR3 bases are TGTGCCAGCAGTTTCATAGGACAGGGGGACTACGAGCAGTACTTC. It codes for CASSFIGQGDYEQYF.

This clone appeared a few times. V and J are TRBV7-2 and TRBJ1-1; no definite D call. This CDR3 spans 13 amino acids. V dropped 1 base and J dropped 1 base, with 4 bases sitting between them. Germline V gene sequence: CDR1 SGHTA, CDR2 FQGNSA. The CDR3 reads CASSLGQNTEAFF. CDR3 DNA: TGTGCCAGCAGCTTAGGCCAGAACACTGAAGCTTTCTTT.

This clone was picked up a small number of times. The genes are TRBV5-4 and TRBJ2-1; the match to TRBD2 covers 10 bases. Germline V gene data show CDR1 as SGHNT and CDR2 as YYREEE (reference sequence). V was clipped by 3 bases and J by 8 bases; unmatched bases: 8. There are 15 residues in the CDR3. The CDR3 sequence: CASSSPLAGADEQFF. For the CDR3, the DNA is TGTGCCAGCAGCTCACCTCTAGCGGGAGCAGATGAGCAGTTCTTC.

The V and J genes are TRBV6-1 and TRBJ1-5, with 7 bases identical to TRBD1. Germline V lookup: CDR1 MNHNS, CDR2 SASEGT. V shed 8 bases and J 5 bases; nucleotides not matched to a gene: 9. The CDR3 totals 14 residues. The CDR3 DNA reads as TGTGCCAGCTGGGGGGGAGGGGGCCATCAGCCCCAGCATTTT. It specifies CASWGGGGHQPQHF.

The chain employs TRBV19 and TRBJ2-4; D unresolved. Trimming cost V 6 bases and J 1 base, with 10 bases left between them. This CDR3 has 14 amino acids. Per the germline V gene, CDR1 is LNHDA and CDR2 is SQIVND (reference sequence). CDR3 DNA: TGTGCCAGTAGGGCCGAAGGGGCCAAAAACATTCAGTACTTC. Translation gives CASRAEGAKNIQYF.

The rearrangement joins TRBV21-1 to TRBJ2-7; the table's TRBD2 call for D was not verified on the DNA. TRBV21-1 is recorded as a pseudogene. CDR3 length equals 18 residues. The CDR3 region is CASSKRCLRGCHCYEQYF. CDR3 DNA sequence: TGTGCCAGCAGCAAAAGGTGCTTACGGGGATGTCATTGCTACGAGCAGTACTTC.

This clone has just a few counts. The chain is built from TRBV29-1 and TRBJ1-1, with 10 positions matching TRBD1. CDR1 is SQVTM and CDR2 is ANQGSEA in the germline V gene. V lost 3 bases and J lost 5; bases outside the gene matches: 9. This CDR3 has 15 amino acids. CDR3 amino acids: CSVEVMGQGRTEAFF. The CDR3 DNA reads TGCAGCGTTGAGGTGATGGGACAGGGGCGTACTGAAGCTTTCTTT.

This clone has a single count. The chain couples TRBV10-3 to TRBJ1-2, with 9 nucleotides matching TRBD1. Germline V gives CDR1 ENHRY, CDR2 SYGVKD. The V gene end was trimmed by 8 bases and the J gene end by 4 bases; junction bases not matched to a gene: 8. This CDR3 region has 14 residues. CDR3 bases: TGTGCCATCTCTCCTGAACAGGGGGCCTATGGCTACACCTTC. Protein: CAISPEQGAYGYTF.

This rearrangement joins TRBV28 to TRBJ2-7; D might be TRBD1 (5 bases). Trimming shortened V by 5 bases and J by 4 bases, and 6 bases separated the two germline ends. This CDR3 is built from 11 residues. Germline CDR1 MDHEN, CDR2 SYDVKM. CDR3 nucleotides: TGTGCCAGCAGTAGGGGATACGAGCAGTACTTC. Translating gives CASSRGYEQYF.

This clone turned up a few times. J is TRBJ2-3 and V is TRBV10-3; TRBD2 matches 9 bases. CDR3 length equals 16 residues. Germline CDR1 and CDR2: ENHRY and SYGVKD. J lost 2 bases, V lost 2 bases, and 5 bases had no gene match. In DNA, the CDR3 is TGTGCCATCAGTGAGGGTAGCGGGGGATACACAGATACGCAGTATTTT. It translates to CAISEGSGGYTDTQYF.

CDR3 in DNA: TGTGCCAGCAGCTTAGGTGGCGCCACAGATACGCAGTATTTT. Translated: CASSLGGATDTQYF. V is TRBV11-3 and J is TRBJ2-3; no reliable D call. The CDR3 covers 14 residues. The germline V gene has CDR1 SGHNT and CDR2 YENEEA. V shed 1 base and J shed 2 bases, with 7 bases lying between them.

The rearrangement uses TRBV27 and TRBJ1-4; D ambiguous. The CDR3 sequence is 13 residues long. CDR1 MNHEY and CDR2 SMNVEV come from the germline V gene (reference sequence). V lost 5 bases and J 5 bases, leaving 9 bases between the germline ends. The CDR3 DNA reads TGTGCCAGCAGTGATGGTTTAAATGAAAAACTGTTTTTT. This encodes CASSDGLNEKLFF.

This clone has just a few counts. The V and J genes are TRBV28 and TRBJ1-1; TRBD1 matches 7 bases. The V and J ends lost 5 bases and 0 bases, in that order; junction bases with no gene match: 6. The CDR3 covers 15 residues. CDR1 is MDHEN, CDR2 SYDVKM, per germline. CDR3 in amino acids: CASSPWGQLNTEAFF. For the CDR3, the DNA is TGTGCCAGCAGTCCCTGGGGACAGCTGAACACTGAAGCTTTCTTT.

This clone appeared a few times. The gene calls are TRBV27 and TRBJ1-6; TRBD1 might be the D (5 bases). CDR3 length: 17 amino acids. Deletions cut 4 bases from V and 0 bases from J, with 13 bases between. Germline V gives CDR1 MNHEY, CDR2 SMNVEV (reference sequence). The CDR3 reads CASSSNPGHSYNSPLHF. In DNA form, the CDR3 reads TGTGCCAGCAGTTCGAATCCCGGACACTCCTATAATTCACCCCTCCACTTT.

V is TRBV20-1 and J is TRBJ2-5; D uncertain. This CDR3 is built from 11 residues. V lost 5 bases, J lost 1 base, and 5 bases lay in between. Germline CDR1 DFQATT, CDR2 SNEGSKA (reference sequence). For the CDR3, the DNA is TGCAGTGCTTGGCTCCAAGAGACCCAGTACTTC. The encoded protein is CSAWLQETQYF.

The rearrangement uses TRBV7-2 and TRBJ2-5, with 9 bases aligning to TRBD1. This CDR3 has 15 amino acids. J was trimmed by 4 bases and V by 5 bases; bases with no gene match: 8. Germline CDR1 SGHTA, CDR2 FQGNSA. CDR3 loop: CASSLAGTGRETQYF. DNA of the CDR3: TGTGCCAGCAGCCTTGCAGGGACAGGGCGAGAGACCCAGTACTTC.

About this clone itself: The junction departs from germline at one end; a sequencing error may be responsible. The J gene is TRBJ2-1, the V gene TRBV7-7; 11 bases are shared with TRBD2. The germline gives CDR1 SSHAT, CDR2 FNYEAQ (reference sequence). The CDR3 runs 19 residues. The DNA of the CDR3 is TGTGCTAGCAGCTTATTACCGACTAGCGGGATGGGCTTAGGCAATGAGCAGTTCTTC. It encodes CASSLLPTSGMGLGNEQFF.

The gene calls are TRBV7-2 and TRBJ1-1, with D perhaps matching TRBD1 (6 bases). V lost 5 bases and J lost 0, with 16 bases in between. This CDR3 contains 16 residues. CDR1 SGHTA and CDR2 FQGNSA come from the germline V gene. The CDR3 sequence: CASSIPGDTLNTEAFF. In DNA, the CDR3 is TGTGCCAGCAGCATACCAGGGGACACTTTGAACACTGAAGCTTTCTTT. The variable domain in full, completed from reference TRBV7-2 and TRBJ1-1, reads GAGVSQSPSNKVTEKGKDVELRCDPISGHTALYWYRQSLGQGLEFLIYFQGNSAPDKSGLPSDRFSAERTGGSVSTLTIQRTQQEDSAVYLCASSIPGDTLNTEAFFGQGTRLTVV.

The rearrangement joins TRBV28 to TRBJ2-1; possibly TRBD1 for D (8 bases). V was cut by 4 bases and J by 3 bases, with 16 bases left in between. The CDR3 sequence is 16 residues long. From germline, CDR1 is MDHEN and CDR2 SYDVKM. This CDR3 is CASSSDRGLIYNEQFF. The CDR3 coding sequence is TGTGCCAGCAGTTCCGACAGGGGACTAATCTACAATGAGCAGTTCTTC. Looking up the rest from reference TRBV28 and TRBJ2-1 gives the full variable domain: DVKVTQSSRYLVKRTGEKVFLECVQDMDHENMFWYRQDPGLGLRLIYFSYDVKMKEKGDIPEGYSVSREKKERFSLILESASTNQTSMYLCASSSDRGLIYNEQFFGPGTRLTVL.

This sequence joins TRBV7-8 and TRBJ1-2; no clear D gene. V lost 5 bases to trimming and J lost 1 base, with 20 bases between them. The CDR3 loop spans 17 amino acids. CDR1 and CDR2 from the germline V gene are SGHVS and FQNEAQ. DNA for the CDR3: TGTGCCAGCAGCCCGACCCCCTTCCCCAAGGGTAACTATGGCTACACCTTC. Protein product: CASSPTPFPKGNYGYTF. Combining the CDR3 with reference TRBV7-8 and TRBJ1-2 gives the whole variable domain GAGVSQSPRYKVAKRGQDVALRCDPISGHVSLFWYQQALGQGPEFLTYFQNEAQLDKSGLPSDRFFAERPEGSVSTLKIQRTQQEDSAVYLCASSPTPFPKGNYGYTFGSGTRLTVV.

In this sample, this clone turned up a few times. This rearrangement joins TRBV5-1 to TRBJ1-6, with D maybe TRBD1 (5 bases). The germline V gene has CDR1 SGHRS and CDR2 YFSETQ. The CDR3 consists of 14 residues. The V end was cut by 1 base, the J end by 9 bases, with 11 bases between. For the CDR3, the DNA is TGCGCCAGCAGCTTGTATCAGAGGGGTTCACCCCTCCACTTT. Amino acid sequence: CASSLYQRGSPLHF.